This TCR beta chain comes out of a study of PD-1 blockade in mismatch repair-deficient tumors. This table comes from immunoSEQ multiplex PCR, and its TCRdb copy is limited to in-frame clones, with some not included. Seen here are approximately 25,000 clones, over 80% observed once, and the top ten hold over 20%. Mismatch repair deficiency was confirmed in all patients, by PCR or immunohistochemistry. TCR sequencing covered three patients who responded to pembrolizumab. Unmatched junction bases numbered 9, after V lost 4 bases and J lost 7 bases. This CDR3 has 15 residues. The V gene's germline CDR1 is SGDLS and CDR2 YYNGEE.

This chain uses TRBV9 with TRBJ2-2; 8 nucleotides agree with TRBD1. Sample: peripheral blood, taken 12 weeks after starting pembrolizumab. This clonotype originated in an adult with mismatch repair-deficient cancer. CDR3 DNA: TGTGCCAGCAGCCCCACAGGGGGACGGAGCGGGGAGCTGTTTTTT. Protein product: CASSPTGGRSGELFF. The full variable domain, with the rest looked up from reference TRBV9 and TRBJ2-2, is DSGVTQTPKHLITATGQRVTLRCSPRSGDLSVYWYQQSLDQGLQFLIQYYNGEERAKGNILERFSAQQFPDLHSELNLSSLELGDSALYFCASSPTGGRSGELFFGEGSRLTVL.